The T cell receptor beta chain described here comes from a study of shared T cell receptors in the human thymus. Assay used: immunoSEQ multiplex PCR; TCRdb lists only in-frame clones, some missing. The data show hundreds of thousands of clones, with 78% seen just once and 0.01% to 0.015% held by the top ten. The V and J ends lost 4 bases and 6 bases, in that order; junction bases with no gene match: 16. This CDR3 has 18 amino acids. Per the germline V gene, CDR1 is SNHLY and CDR2 is FYNNEI. Only a few counts were recorded for this clone. The sample was also reused in another study, on human thymus T cells. Per that paper: Corrective heart surgery yielded the resections from which the thymus tissue came. Thymic and blood repertoires showed apparently biased V and J gene usage. Unrelated individuals were reported by related research to share highly overlapping thymic repertoires.

The J gene is TRBJ2-1, the V gene TRBV2; 9 bases line up with TRBD1. The sample consisted of thymocytes. This clonotype was sampled from a boy less than two years old with a congenital heart defect. This chain's CDR3 is CASSGVLSGTGYLNEQFF. The CDR3 DNA reads TGTGCCAGCAGTGGGGTCTTATCCGGGACAGGGTATCTCAATGAGCAGTTCTTC.